Listed below are T cell receptor beta chains from one sample, sequenced in a study of blood T cell repertoires in COVID-19. Some clones are missing from TCRdb's copy, which holds only in-frame ones; the method was immunoSEQ multiplex PCR. The sample yields approximately 210,000 clones, roughly 87% seen once. Sample: peripheral blood. The receptors stem from a middle-aged man with active or convalescent COVID-19. CDR3s include the opening cysteine and the closing phenylalanine or tryptophan. A D gene is named only where the DNA matches it firmly. Clone size is stated in some rows and not others, as once, few, many or a class when expanded.

D gene: TRBD1
clone size: NA
J gene: TRBJ1-2
V gene: TRBV9
CDR3 DNA: TGTGCCAGCAGCACAAACAGGGGAAACTATGGCTACACCTTC
CDR3 protein: CASSTNRGNYGYTF

D gene: TRBD1
clone size: few
J gene: TRBJ1-2
V gene: TRBV9
CDR3 DNA: TGTGCCAGCAGCGAGACCGACAGGGTAGGCTATGGCTACACCTTC
CDR3 protein: CASSETDRVGYGYTF

D gene: TRBD1
clone size: NA
J gene: TRBJ2-1
V gene: TRBV19
CDR3 DNA: TGTGCCAGTAGTATTTGGCCAGGGGGCTACAATGAGCAGTTCTTC
CDR3 protein: CASSIWPGGYNEQFF

D gene: TRBD1
clone size: NA
J gene: TRBJ2-7
V gene: TRBV7-9
CDR3 DNA: TGTGCCAGCAGCTTAGGATTGGGAACAGGGGGAAGGAACGAGCAGTACTTC
CDR3 protein: CASSLGLGTGGRNEQYF

D gene: TRBD1
clone size: NA
J gene: TRBJ1-5
V gene: TRBV27
CDR3 DNA: TGTGCCAGCAGTCTCGCATTCGGACAGGCTACAAATCAGCCCCAGCATTTT
CDR3 protein: CASSLAFGQATNQPQHF

D gene: TRBD2
clone size: NA
J gene: TRBJ2-7
V gene: TRBV5-4
CDR3 DNA: TGTGCCAGCAGCTTGGGAACTCCGGGACTAGCGGGAGAGGGGTACGAGCAGTACTTC
CDR3 protein: CASSLGTPGLAGEGYEQYF

D gene: NA
clone size: NA
J gene: TRBJ1-3
V gene: TRBV28
CDR3 DNA: TGTGCCAGCAGTTTGGGGGGGGACACCATATATTTT
CDR3 protein: CASSLGGDTIYF

D gene: NA
clone size: NA
J gene: TRBJ2-7
V gene: TRBV21-1
CDR3 DNA: TGTGCCAGAGGGACAGGGGGCGGATACGAGCAGTACTTC
CDR3 protein: CARGTGGGYEQYF

D gene: TRBD1
clone size: once
J gene: TRBJ1-4
V gene: TRBV7-9
CDR3 DNA: TGTGCCAGCAGCTTGGGACAGGACGAAACTAATGAAAAACTGTTTTTT
CDR3 protein: CASSLGQDETNEKLFF

D gene: NA
clone size: NA
J gene: TRBJ1-5
V gene: TRBV19
CDR3 DNA: TGTGCCAGTTTAAAAGGAGGTTGGGGCAATCAGCCCCAGCATTTT
CDR3 protein: CASLKGGWGNQPQHF

D gene: TRBD1
clone size: NA
J gene: TRBJ1-2
V gene: TRBV13
CDR3 DNA: TGTGCCAGCAGCCCTACAGGGGCGCGGGGCTACACCTTC
CDR3 protein: CASSPTGARGYTF

D gene: NA
clone size: NA
J gene: TRBJ2-3
V gene: TRBV28
CDR3 DNA: TGTGCCAGCAGTCCACGCCTATCCTTCTCCGGAGATACGCAGTATTTT
CDR3 protein: CASSPRLSFSGDTQYF

D gene: NA
clone size: NA
J gene: TRBJ1-5
V gene: TRBV28
CDR3 DNA: TGTGCCAGTGCCCTAAGAGGGGGAAACAATCAGCCCCAGCATTTT
CDR3 protein: CASALRGGNNQPQHF

D gene: NA
clone size: NA
J gene: TRBJ1-6
V gene: TRBV20-1
CDR3 DNA: TGCAGTGCTAGTAACCAGTATAATTCACCCCTCCACTTT
CDR3 protein: CSASNQYNSPLHF

D gene: NA
clone size: NA
J gene: TRBJ1-1
V gene: TRBV18
CDR3 DNA: TGTGCCAGCTCCCAGCAGAGTGGGCACACTGAAGCTTTCTTT
CDR3 protein: CASSQQSGHTEAFF

D gene: TRBD1
clone size: NA
J gene: TRBJ1-2
V gene: TRBV5-6
CDR3 DNA: TGTGCCAGCAGCGAGACCTCAGGGGGCGCTGTCGGCTACACCTTC
CDR3 protein: CASSETSGGAVGYTF

D gene: NA
clone size: NA
J gene: TRBJ1-2
V gene: TRBV7-9
CDR3 DNA: TGTGCCAGCAGCTTAAACGGCTATGGCTACACCTTC
CDR3 protein: CASSLNGYGYTF

D gene: NA
clone size: NA
J gene: TRBJ1-5
V gene: TRBV7-2
CDR3 DNA: TGTGCCAGCAGCTTAGTCCCGAGCAATCAGCCCCAGCATTTT
CDR3 protein: CASSLVPSNQPQHF

D gene: TRBD2
clone size: NA
J gene: TRBJ2-1
V gene: TRBV7-9
CDR3 DNA: TGTGCCAGCAGCTTAGGGCCGGGACTAGCGGACTCCTACAATGAGCAGTTCTTC
CDR3 protein: CASSLGPGLADSYNEQFF

D gene: NA
clone size: NA
J gene: TRBJ1-6
V gene: TRBV7-8
CDR3 DNA: TGTGCCAGCAGCCCTTACCGGGTCCCGACTTTACCCCTCCACTTT
CDR3 protein: CASSPYRVPTLPLHF

D gene: TRBD1
clone size: NA
J gene: TRBJ1-2
V gene: TRBV27
CDR3 DNA: TGTGCCAGCAGTACTGGACAGGCTTCTAACTATGGCTACACCTTC
CDR3 protein: CASSTGQASNYGYTF

D gene: NA
clone size: NA
J gene: TRBJ1-1
V gene: TRBV9
CDR3 DNA: TGTGCCAGCAGCGTAGGGCAGGGCACTGAAGCTTTCTTT
CDR3 protein: CASSVGQGTEAFF

D gene: TRBD1
clone size: once
J gene: TRBJ1-6
V gene: TRBV3-1/TRBV3-2
CDR3 DNA: TGTGCCAGCAGCCAAGCTGGGACAGGGAATTCACCCCTCCACTTT
CDR3 protein: CASSQAGTGNSPLHF

D gene: TRBD2
clone size: NA
J gene: TRBJ2-1
V gene: TRBV5-1
CDR3 DNA: TGCGCCAGCAGCTTGGTTAAAGCGGGGGACTATAATGAGCAGTTCTTC
CDR3 protein: CASSLVKAGDYNEQFF

D gene: NA
clone size: NA
J gene: TRBJ1-1
V gene: TRBV9
CDR3 DNA: TGTGCCAGCAGCCCCAGCGGAGGGGCTGAAGCTTTCTTT
CDR3 protein: CASSPSGGAEAFF

D gene: NA
clone size: NA
J gene: TRBJ1-4
V gene: TRBV9
CDR3 DNA: TGTGCCAGCAGCGTAGCGGGGGAGTATGAAAAACTGTTTTTT
CDR3 protein: CASSVAGEYEKLFF

D gene: TRBD1
clone size: NA
J gene: TRBJ2-1
V gene: TRBV5-4
CDR3 DNA: TGTGCCAGCAGCTTAAGTTCAGGGGGTATAAGCAATGAGCAGTTCTTC
CDR3 protein: CASSLSSGGISNEQFF

D gene: NA
clone size: NA
J gene: TRBJ2-7
V gene: TRBV7-9
CDR3 DNA: TGTGCCAGCAGCGCAGACAGTTCCTACGAGCAGTACTTC
CDR3 protein: CASSADSSYEQYF

D gene: NA
clone size: NA
J gene: TRBJ1-2
V gene: TRBV6-2/TRBV6-3
CDR3 DNA: TGTGCCAGCAGCCCCCGGGAGCATGGCTACACCTTC
CDR3 protein: CASSPREHGYTF

D gene: NA
clone size: NA
J gene: TRBJ1-3
V gene: TRBV19
CDR3 DNA: TGTGCCAGTAGTCCGGAGCACGGAAACACCATATATTTT
CDR3 protein: CASSPEHGNTIYF

D gene: TRBD1
clone size: NA
J gene: TRBJ2-2
V gene: TRBV9
CDR3 DNA: TGTGCCAGCAGCGTTACAGGGGCAAGGGAGCTGTTTTTT
CDR3 protein: CASSVTGARELFF

D gene: NA
clone size: NA
J gene: TRBJ2-2
V gene: TRBV11-2
CDR3 DNA: TGTGCCAGCAGCTCAATTACAGGGACCGGGGAGCTGTTTTTT
CDR3 protein: CASSSITGTGELFF

D gene: NA
clone size: NA
J gene: TRBJ1-4
V gene: TRBV28
CDR3 DNA: TGTGCCAGCAGTTTACCCCTCGGGCAGGGAGGGGTGTTTTTT
CDR3 protein: CASSLPLGQGGVFF

D gene: TRBD1
clone size: NA
J gene: TRBJ1-2
V gene: TRBV9
CDR3 DNA: TGTGCCAGCAGCGTAGAAGGGGGCGCTAACTATGGCTACACCTTC
CDR3 protein: CASSVEGGANYGYTF

D gene: NA
clone size: NA
J gene: TRBJ2-2
V gene: TRBV29-1
CDR3 DNA: TGCAGCGTTTGGACTCCTCGCACCGGGGAGCTGTTTTTT
CDR3 protein: CSVWTPRTGELFF

D gene: NA
clone size: NA
J gene: TRBJ2-5
V gene: TRBV7-2
CDR3 DNA: TGTGCCAGCAGCTTACCAATCTGGGACAAAGAGACCCAGTACTTC
CDR3 protein: CASSLPIWDKETQYF

D gene: NA
clone size: NA
J gene: TRBJ2-7
V gene: TRBV3-1/TRBV3-2
CDR3 DNA: TGTGCCAGCAGCCAGGCGGAACCGTACGAGCAGTACTTC
CDR3 protein: CASSQAEPYEQYF

D gene: NA
clone size: NA
J gene: TRBJ1-2
V gene: TRBV5-6
CDR3 DNA: TGTGCCAGCAGCCCGGACCAGGGGTGGGATGTCTTAAATGGCTACACCTTC
CDR3 protein: CASSPDQGWDVLNGYTF

D gene: TRBD1
clone size: NA
J gene: TRBJ2-7
V gene: TRBV29-1
CDR3 DNA: TGCAGCGTTGAGACAGGGTACGAGCAGTACTTC
CDR3 protein: CSVETGYEQYF

D gene: NA
clone size: NA
J gene: TRBJ2-3
V gene: TRBV27
CDR3 DNA: TGTGCCAGCAGTGCGACTAGTCATTATACGCAGTATTTT
CDR3 protein: CASSATSHYTQYF

D gene: TRBD2
clone size: NA
J gene: TRBJ2-7
V gene: TRBV27
CDR3 DNA: TGTGCCAGCAGTTTTGGGACTAGCGTATCCTACGAGCAGTACTTC
CDR3 protein: CASSFGTSVSYEQYF

D gene: TRBD1
clone size: NA
J gene: TRBJ2-7
V gene: TRBV4-1
CDR3 DNA: TGCGCCAGCAGCCAAGATCCGCAGGGGGCAGGCGAGCAGTACTTC
CDR3 protein: CASSQDPQGAGEQYF

D gene: NA
clone size: NA
J gene: TRBJ1-1
V gene: TRBV24-1
CDR3 DNA: TGTGCCACCAGTGAGGCGGCACTCGAGTCGAACACTGAAGCTTTCTTT
CDR3 protein: CATSEAALESNTEAFF

D gene: TRBD1
clone size: NA
J gene: TRBJ2-5
V gene: TRBV5-5
CDR3 DNA: TGTGCCAGCAACAAGAGGTTACAGGGGGCCGAAGAGACCCAGTACTTC
CDR3 protein: CASNKRLQGAEETQYF

D gene: TRBD2
clone size: NA
J gene: TRBJ2-3
V gene: TRBV25-1
CDR3 DNA: TGTGCCAGCAGCCGCGGGAGGGCCGAAGATACGCAGTATTTT
CDR3 protein: CASSRGRAEDTQYF

D gene: TRBD1
clone size: NA
J gene: TRBJ2-7
V gene: TRBV5-4
CDR3 DNA: TGTGCCAGCAGCGGTGGGACAGGTGGAAGATACGAGCAGTACTTC
CDR3 protein: CASSGGTGGRYEQYF

D gene: NA
clone size: NA
J gene: TRBJ2-7
V gene: TRBV7-8
CDR3 DNA: TGTGCCAGCAGCCCAGCTCAGGGGAGCTCCTACGAGCAGTACTTC
CDR3 protein: CASSPAQGSSYEQYF

D gene: NA
clone size: NA
J gene: TRBJ1-1
V gene: TRBV5-1
CDR3 DNA: TGCGCCAGCGGGGCAGGAATTGAAGCTTTCTTT
CDR3 protein: CASGAGIEAFF

D gene: TRBD2
clone size: NA
J gene: TRBJ2-1
V gene: TRBV27
CDR3 DNA: TGTGCCAGCAGCTCCTGGTTACGGGGACTAGCGGGAGGGATTCACAATGAGCAGTTCTTC
CDR3 protein: CASSSWLRGLAGGIHNEQFF

D gene: TRBD1
clone size: few
J gene: TRBJ2-2
V gene: TRBV28
CDR3 DNA: TGTGCCAGCAGTTCCGGGACAGAGCACACCGGGGAGCTGTTTTTT
CDR3 protein: CASSSGTEHTGELFF

D gene: NA
clone size: NA
J gene: TRBJ2-1
V gene: TRBV27
CDR3 DNA: TGTGCCAGCAGTTTTGGCAGGGGGGTGGAGCAGTTCTTC
CDR3 protein: CASSFGRGVEQFF

D gene: NA
clone size: NA
J gene: TRBJ2-7
V gene: TRBV25-1
CDR3 DNA: TGTGCCAGCAGCTTTGTCGGACAGACCTACGAGCAGTACTTC
CDR3 protein: CASSFVGQTYEQYF

D gene: TRBD1
clone size: NA
J gene: TRBJ1-1
V gene: TRBV19
CDR3 DNA: TGTGCCAGTAGTCCACAGGGGGTGGCCACTGAAGCTTTCTTT
CDR3 protein: CASSPQGVATEAFF

D gene: TRBD1
clone size: NA
J gene: TRBJ1-2
V gene: TRBV2
CDR3 DNA: TGTGCCAGCAGTCAAAACACTCCGGGACAGGGAGGCGGCTACACCTTC
CDR3 protein: CASSQNTPGQGGGYTF

D gene: NA
clone size: NA
J gene: TRBJ1-5
V gene: TRBV28
CDR3 DNA: TGTGCCAGCAGTTCAATTAGACAGGTCCTCCCCCGCCGAAGCAATCAGCCCCAGCATTTT
CDR3 protein: CASSSIRQVLPRRSNQPQHF